This TCR beta chain stems from a study of somatic mutations in cytotoxic T cells in rheumatoid arthritis. Overall study results and limits: Researchers did not know the antigen targets of the expanded CD8+ clones.

Libraries were prepared by immunoSEQ multiplex PCR; TCRdb keeps only in-frame clonotypes and omits some of them. The repertoire holds tens of thousands of clones, with around 83% as singletons. From germline, CDR1 is SGHRS and CDR2 YFSETQ. There are 18 residues in the CDR3. The junction had 12 bases not matched to a gene; V was cut back by 3 bases and J by 2 bases. With respect to this clone: Its antigen is not identified.

The chain uses TRBV5-1 and TRBJ2-4; 9 nucleotides align to TRBD1. The sample was CD8+ T cells sorted from blood. This receptor was taken from an adult with rheumatoid arthritis. The CDR3 protein is CASSSGQGTRASKNIQYF. CDR3 sequence (DNA): TGCGCCAGCAGCTCTGGACAGGGGACGAGAGCATCCAAAAACATTCAGTACTTC.